This passage covers 14 T cell receptor beta chains from one sample sequenced in a study of CD8 T cells in Susac syndrome. The RNA input was about 0.5 to 1 ug, and it was reverse transcribed with random hexamers. MiXCR, applied by TCRdb to the immunoSEQ multiplex PCR reads, yields one record per CDR3 protein. The table includes some 200,000 distinct CDR3 sequences, 91% detected once. The sequencing sample was made of CD4+ T cells from PBMCs. The receptors stem from a human donor with Susac syndrome.

The chain employs TRBV5-4 and TRBJ2-5, with D perhaps being TRBD1 or TRBD2 (5 bases each). V shed 4 bases and J shed 4 bases, with 17 bases lying between them. Looked up from germline, CDR1 is SGHNT and CDR2 is YYREEE (reference sequence). The CDR3 consists of 15 residues. In nucleotides, the CDR3 is TGTGCCAGCAGCCCGGTAATGGGACGTCGAGAGACCCAGTACTTC. It codes for CASSPVMGRRETQYF.

This chain connects TRBV19 to TRBJ2-5, with D maybe TRBD2 (6 bases). CDR3 size: 15 residues. V lost 5 bases, J lost 2 bases, and 15 bases lay in between. Germline-derived CDR1 and CDR2 are LNHDA and SQIVND (reference sequence). The CDR3, as DNA: TGTGCCAGTAGTTCTGCGGGACGGCGGCAAGAGACCCAGTACTTC. Its protein product is CASSSAGRRQETQYF.

This chain's CDR3 is CASTAGDTDTQYF. As DNA, the CDR3 is TGTGCCAGTACCGCGGGGGACACAGATACGCAGTATTTT. The rearrangement joins TRBV19 to TRBJ2-3; 7 bases are a match to TRBD2. CDR3 length: 13 residues. CDR1 and CDR2 from the germline V gene are LNHDA and SQIVND (reference sequence). With V trimmed by 7 bases and J by 2 bases, 3 bases remained unmatched.

The chain couples TRBV4-1 to TRBJ2-7; 10 nucleotides agree with TRBD2. Germline CDR1 is MGHRA and CDR2 is YSYEKL. This CDR3 region has 15 residues. V shed 4 bases, J shed 0 bases, and the junction held 3 bases outside the gene matches. CDR3 sequence: CASSPRTSGSYEQYF. The CDR3 nucleotides are TGCGCCAGCAGCCCCCGGACTAGCGGCTCCTACGAGCAGTACTTC.

The gene calls are TRBV3-1 and TRBJ2-5, with TRBD2 identical over 8 bases. J was trimmed by 5 bases and V by 1 base; bases with no gene match: 12. This CDR3 is built from 17 residues. Per germline, CDR1 LGHDT and CDR2 YNNKEL (reference sequence). CDR3 DNA sequence: TGTGCCAGCAGCCAAGGGACCCAGGCGGGGGGCGGGGAGACCCAGTACTTC. Encoded protein: CASSQGTQAGGGETQYF.

This clonotype has only one observation. The J gene is TRBJ2-3, the V gene TRBV5-6, with TRBD1 identical over 7 bases. This CDR3 is 15 amino acids long. CDR1 and CDR2 (germline): SGHDT, YYEEEE. V trimming: 0 bases; J trimming: 0 bases; junction bases outside the gene matches: 1. CDR3 residues: CASSLGDRSTDTQYF. The CDR3 DNA reads TGTGCCAGCAGCTTGGGGGACAGAAGCACAGATACGCAGTATTTT.

The V and J genes are TRBV5-8 and TRBJ2-1, with 11 bases that match TRBD2. Per the germline V gene, CDR1 is SGHTS and CDR2 is YDEGEE. This CDR3 has 15 amino acids. J was trimmed by 4 bases and V by 5 bases; bases with no gene match: 5. CDR3 sequence (DNA): TGTGCCAGCAGAATCGGGACTAGCGGATACAATGAGCAGTTCTTC. It is translated as CASRIGTSGYNEQFF.

The rearrangement joins TRBV11-2 to TRBJ2-7, with D perhaps matching TRBD1 (6 bases). CDR1 and CDR2 (germline): SGHAT, FQNNGV. CDR3 length: 15 amino acids. Trimming left V 5 bases short and J 2 bases short, with 16 bases between. The CDR3, as DNA: TGTGCCAGCAGCCAAAGACAGGATCGTACCTACGAGCAGTACTTC. This sequence encodes CASSQRQDRTYEQYF.

V is TRBV5-6 and J is TRBJ1-1; 8 nucleotides align to TRBD1. V shed 3 bases and J 2 bases; nucleotides not matched to a gene: 6. Germline V gene lookup returns CDR1 SGHDT and CDR2 YYEEEE. CDR3 length: 15 amino acids. In nucleotides, the CDR3 is TGTGCCAGCAGCTGGACGGGACAGGTTAACACTGAAGCTTTCTTT. It specifies CASSWTGQVNTEAFF. Full variable domain (missing parts from reference TRBV5-6 and TRBJ1-1): DAGVTQSPTHLIKTRGQQVTLRCSPKSGHDTVSWYQQALGQGPQFIFQYYEEEERQRGNFPDRFSGHQFPNYSSELNVNALLLGDSALYLCASSWTGQVNTEAFFGQGTRLTVV.

The rearrangement joins TRBV29-1 to TRBJ1-1, with no clear D. Germline values: CDR1 SQVTM, CDR2 ANQGSEA. This CDR3 region has 11 residues. V lost 4 bases and J 2 bases, leaving 5 bases between the germline ends. In nucleotides, the CDR3 is TGCAGCGTTGTGCGAAACACTGAAGCTTTCTTT. Residues: CSVVRNTEAFF.

V gene TRBV7-9 combines with J gene TRBJ2-5; TRBD2 might be the D (7 bases). The CDR3 is made up of 15 amino acids. Between the trimmed V and J ends, which lost 5 bases and 4 bases, there was a span of 17 bases. From germline, CDR1 is SEHNR and CDR2 FQNEAQ (reference sequence). CDR3 DNA: TGTGCCAGCAGCCCTCAGTCCGGGGGGCGAGAGACCCAGTACTTC. This sequence encodes CASSPQSGGRETQYF.

V is TRBV18 and J is TRBJ2-7; D gene unclear. The V gene lost 2 bases and the J gene lost 3 bases, with 20 bases spanning the gap. From germline, CDR1 is KGHSH and CDR2 LQKENI. CDR3 size: 17 residues. The CDR3 is CASSPTPNNLGFYEQYF. The CDR3 DNA reads as TGTGCCAGCTCACCAACACCTAACAACCTAGGATTCTACGAGCAGTACTTC. Using reference TRBV18 and TRBJ2-7 for the parts outside the CDR3, the full variable domain is NAGVMQNPRHLVRRRGQEARLRCSPMKGHSHVYWYRQLPEEGLKFMVYLQKENIIDESGMPKERFSAEFPKEGPSILRIQQVVRGDSAAYFCASSPTPNNLGFYEQYFGPGTRLTVT.

The chain links TRBV18 to TRBJ2-1; 7 bases are shared with TRBD1. V lost 3 bases and J lost 6; bases outside the gene matches: 2. This CDR3 is built from 13 residues. Germline V gene data show CDR1 as KGHSH and CDR2 as LQKENI. CDR3 region: CASSPGQTNEQFF. The CDR3 DNA sequence: TGTGCCAGCTCACCGGGACAGACCAATGAGCAGTTCTTC.

This clonotype has more than one count but fewer than ten. The chain uses TRBV30 and TRBJ2-7; perhaps TRBD1 as D (6 bases). There are 14 residues in the CDR3. Trimming shortened V by 5 bases and J by 2 bases, and 16 bases separated the two germline ends. The germline gives CDR1 GTSNPN, CDR2 SVGIG (reference sequence). CDR3: CAWGGSGEPYEQYF. CDR3 DNA: TGTGCCTGGGGAGGTTCAGGGGAACCCTACGAGCAGTACTTC. Full variable domain (remainder filled in from reference TRBV30 and TRBJ2-7): SQTIHQWPATLVQPVGSPLSLECTVEGTSNPNLYWYRQAAGRGLQLLFYSVGIGQISSEVPQNLSASRPQDRQFILSSKKLLLSDSGFYLCAWGGSGEPYEQYFGPGTRLTVT.